This T cell receptor beta chain was identified in a study of blood T cell repertoires in COVID-19. Per germline, CDR1 MGHRA and CDR2 YSYEKL. The CDR3 loop spans 14 amino acids. V shed 0 bases and J shed 3 bases, with 8 bases lying between them. In the original analysis: The assay estimated nucleated cells by amplifying reference gene primers. Sequencing was performed with immunoSEQ multiplex PCR; in TCRdb, only in-frame clones are kept and a portion is missing. V and J calls plus clone size are reproduced from that table; the DNA served to infer D and trimming. The sample includes some 220,000 clones, 80% of them seen just once.

This TCR came from a human donor in a cohort sampled during active COVID-19. The gene calls are TRBV4-1 and TRBJ1-1; maybe TRBD1 (5 bases). Sequencing was performed on peripheral blood. CDR3 in DNA: TGCGCCAGCAGCCAAGATTTAGGGGACACTGAAGCTTTCTTT. Protein: CASSQDLGDTEAFF.